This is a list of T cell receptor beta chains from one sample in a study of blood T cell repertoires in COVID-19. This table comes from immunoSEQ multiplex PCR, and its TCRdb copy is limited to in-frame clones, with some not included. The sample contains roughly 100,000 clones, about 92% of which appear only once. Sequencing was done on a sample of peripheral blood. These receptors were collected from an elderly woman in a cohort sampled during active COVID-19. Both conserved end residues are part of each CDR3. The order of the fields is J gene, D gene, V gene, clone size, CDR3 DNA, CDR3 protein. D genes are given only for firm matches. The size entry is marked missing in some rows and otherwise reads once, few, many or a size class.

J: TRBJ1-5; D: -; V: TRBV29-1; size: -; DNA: TGCAGCGCGAAGGGGCCTGAGCTAAATCAGCCCCAGCATTTT; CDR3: CSAKGPELNQPQHF
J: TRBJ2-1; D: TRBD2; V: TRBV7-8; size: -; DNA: TGTGCCAGCATTGCTATCGTAGCGGGGGACAATGAGCAGTTCTTC; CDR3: CASIAIVAGDNEQFF
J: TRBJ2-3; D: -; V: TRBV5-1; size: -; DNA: TGCGCCAGCAGCTTCTCAACTAGCACAGATACGCAGTATTTT; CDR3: CASSFSTSTDTQYF
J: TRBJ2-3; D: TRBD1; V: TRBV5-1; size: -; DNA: TGCGCCAGCAGCTTGGGGACAGGATCCCCCACAGATACGCAGTATTTT; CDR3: CASSLGTGSPTDTQYF
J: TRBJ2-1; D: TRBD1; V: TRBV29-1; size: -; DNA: TGCAGCGTTGTCCGACAGGGGGGTGAGCAGTTCTTC; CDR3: CSVVRQGGEQFF
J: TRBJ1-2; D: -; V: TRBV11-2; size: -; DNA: TGTGCCAGCAGCTCGCGGGGTCCATATGGCTACACCTTC; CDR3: CASSSRGPYGYTF
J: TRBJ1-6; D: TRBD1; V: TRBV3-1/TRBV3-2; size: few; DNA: TGTGCCAGCAGCCTCCGGACAGGGGGAAATTCACCCCTCCACTTT; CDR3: CASSLRTGGNSPLHF
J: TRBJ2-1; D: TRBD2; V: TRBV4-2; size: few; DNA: TGTGCCAGCAGCCAAGAAGGGCTAGCGGGGGCCTACAATGAGCAGTTCTTC; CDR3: CASSQEGLAGAYNEQFF
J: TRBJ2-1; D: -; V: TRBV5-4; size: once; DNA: TGTGCCAGCAAACGACAGGACTCGTACAATGAGCAGTTCTTC; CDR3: CASKRQDSYNEQFF
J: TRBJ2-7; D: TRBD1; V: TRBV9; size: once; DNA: TGTGCCAGCAGCGCGACGGGACAGGCTTCCTACGAGCAGTACTTC; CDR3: CASSATGQASYEQYF
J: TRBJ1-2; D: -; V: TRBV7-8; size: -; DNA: TGTGCCAGCAGCTTAGGAGTCGGCGCAGGGCAGCACTATGGCTACACCTTC; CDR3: CASSLGVGAGQHYGYTF
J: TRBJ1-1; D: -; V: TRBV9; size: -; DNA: TGTGCCAGCAGCGCCGGGGGGACTGAAGCTTTCTTT; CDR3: CASSAGGTEAFF
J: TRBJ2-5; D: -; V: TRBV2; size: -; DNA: TGTGCCAGCACGGCAGGGGCAGAGACCCAGTACTTC; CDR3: CASTAGAETQYF
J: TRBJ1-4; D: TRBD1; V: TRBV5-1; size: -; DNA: TGCGCCAGCAGCTTTGGGGACAGGGGTGGTGAAAAACTGTTTTTT; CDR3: CASSFGDRGGEKLFF
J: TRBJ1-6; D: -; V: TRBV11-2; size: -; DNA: TGTGCCAGCAGCACAGAGGGCTATAATTCACCCCTCCACTTT; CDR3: CASSTEGYNSPLHF
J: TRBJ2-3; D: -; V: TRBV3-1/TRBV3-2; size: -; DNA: TGTGCCAGCAGCCAAGACCTAGTAGCACTTAGCACAGATACGCAGTATTTT; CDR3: CASSQDLVALSTDTQYF
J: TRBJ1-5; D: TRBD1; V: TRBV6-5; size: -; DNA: TGTGCCAGCAGTACCACGACAGGGGGGAATCAGCCCCAGCATTTT; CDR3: CASSTTTGGNQPQHF
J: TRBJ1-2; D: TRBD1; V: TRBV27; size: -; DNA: TGTGCCAGCAGTTTAGGACAGGGGGCTCACGGCTACACCTTC; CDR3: CASSLGQGAHGYTF
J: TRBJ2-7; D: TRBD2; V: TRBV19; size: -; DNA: TGTGCCAGTAGGGGGACTAGCGGGAGGCCTCAGCAGTACTTC; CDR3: CASRGTSGRPQQYF
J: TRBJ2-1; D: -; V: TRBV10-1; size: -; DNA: TGCGCCAGCAGTGAAGTTGCGGGTAGCTCCTACAATGAGCAGTTCTTC; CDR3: CASSEVAGSSYNEQFF
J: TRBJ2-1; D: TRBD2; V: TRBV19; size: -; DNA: TGTGCCAGTGGGCTTAGCGGGGGCTCCTACAATGAGCAGTTCTTC; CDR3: CASGLSGGSYNEQFF
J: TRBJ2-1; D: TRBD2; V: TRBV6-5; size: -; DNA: TGTGCCAGCAGTATCCTAGCGGGCAATGAGCAATTCTTC; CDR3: CASSILAGNEQFF
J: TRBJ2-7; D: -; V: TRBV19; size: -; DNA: TGTGCCAGTAGTTCACAGAACTACGAGCAGTACTTC; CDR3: CASSSQNYEQYF
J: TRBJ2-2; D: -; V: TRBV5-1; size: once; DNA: TGCGCCAGCAGCTTGGCCCTCACCGGGGAGCTGTTTTTT; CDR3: CASSLALTGELFF
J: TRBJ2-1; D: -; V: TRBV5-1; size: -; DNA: TGCGCCAGCAGCTTGCATCGAGTGGGGGCCAATGAGCAGTTCTTC; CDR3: CASSLHRVGANEQFF